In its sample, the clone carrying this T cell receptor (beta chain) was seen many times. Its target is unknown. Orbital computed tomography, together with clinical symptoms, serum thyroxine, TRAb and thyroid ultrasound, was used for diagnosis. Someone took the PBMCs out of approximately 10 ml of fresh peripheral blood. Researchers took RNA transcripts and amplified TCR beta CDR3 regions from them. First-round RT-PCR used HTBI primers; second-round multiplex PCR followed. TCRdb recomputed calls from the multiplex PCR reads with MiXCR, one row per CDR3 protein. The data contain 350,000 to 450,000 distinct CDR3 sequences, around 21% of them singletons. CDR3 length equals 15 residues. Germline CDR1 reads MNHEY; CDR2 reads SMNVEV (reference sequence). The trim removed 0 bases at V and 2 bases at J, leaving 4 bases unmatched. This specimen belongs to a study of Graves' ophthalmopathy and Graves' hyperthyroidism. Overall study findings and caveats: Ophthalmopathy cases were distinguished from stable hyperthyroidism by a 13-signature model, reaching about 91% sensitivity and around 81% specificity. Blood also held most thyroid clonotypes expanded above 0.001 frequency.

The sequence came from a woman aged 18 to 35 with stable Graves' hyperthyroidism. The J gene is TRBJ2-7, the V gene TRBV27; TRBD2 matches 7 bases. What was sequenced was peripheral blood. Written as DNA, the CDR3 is TGTGCCAGCAGTTTATCAGCGGGGTTCCCCTACGAGCAGTACTTC. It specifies CASSLSAGFPYEQYF.